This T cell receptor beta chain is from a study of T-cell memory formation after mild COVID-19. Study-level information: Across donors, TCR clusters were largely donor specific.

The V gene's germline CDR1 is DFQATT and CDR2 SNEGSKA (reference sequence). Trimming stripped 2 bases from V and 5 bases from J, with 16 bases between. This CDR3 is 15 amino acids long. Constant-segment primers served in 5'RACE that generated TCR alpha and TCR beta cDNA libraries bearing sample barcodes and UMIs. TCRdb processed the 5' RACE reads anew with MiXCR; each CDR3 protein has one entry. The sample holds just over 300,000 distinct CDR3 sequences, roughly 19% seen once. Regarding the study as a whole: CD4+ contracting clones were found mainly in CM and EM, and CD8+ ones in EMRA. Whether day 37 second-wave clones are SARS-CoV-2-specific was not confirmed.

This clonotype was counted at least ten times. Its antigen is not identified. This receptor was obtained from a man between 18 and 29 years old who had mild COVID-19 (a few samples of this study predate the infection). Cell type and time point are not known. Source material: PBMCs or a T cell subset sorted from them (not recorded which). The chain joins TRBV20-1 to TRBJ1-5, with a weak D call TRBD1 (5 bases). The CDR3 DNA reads TGCAGTGCTAGACCTCCGGGACGGGTTGATCAGCCCCAGCATTTT. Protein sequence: CSARPPGRVDQPQHF.